This T cell receptor beta chain is drawn from a study of CD8 T cells in Susac syndrome. This clonotype was counted once. An amount of RNA that ranged from 0.5 to 1 ug was reverse transcribed with random hexamers. immunoSEQ multiplex PCR amplified TCR beta CDR3 across 54 Vbeta, 13 Jbeta. TCRdb reprocessed the immunoSEQ multiplex PCR reads via MiXCR and lists one record per CDR3 protein. This sample carries roughly 130,000 distinct CDR3 sequences, 90% to 95% of them seen once, and the ten largest clones take less than 0.15%. Germline V CDR1 and CDR2: SGHDT, YYEEEE. The CDR3 has 13 amino acids. V lost 6 bases and J lost 8; bases outside the gene matches: 7. CD8+ and CD4+ T cells from blood underwent TCR beta sequencing, which was carried out in a high-throughput format. Both CD4+ and CD8+ T cells were negatively isolated, and TEMRA cells underwent FACS enrichment.

V usage is TRBV5-6 and J usage is TRBJ1-4; TRBD1 agrees at 7 bases. This sequence was found in a human donor with multiple sclerosis. Sequenced material: CD4+ T cells from PBMCs. The CDR3 coding sequence is TGTGCCAGCAACCACGACAGGGAAGAAAAACTGTTTTTT. Protein product: CASNHDREEKLFF.